These T cell receptor beta chains were read from a single sample in a study of T-cell reconstitution after alpha-beta-depleted transplantation in children. From the PCR reads, TCRdb called clonotypes with MiXCR, one entry per CDR3 protein. The data hold a few hundred thousand distinct CDR3 sequences, with less than 15% observed a single time. This specimen was PBMCs, taken from the stem cell graft. The receptor set was obtained from a human donor who donated a stem cell graft to a child with Fanconi anemia. Each CDR3 is given with its conserved first and last residue. Each record gives: clone size, D gene, V gene, J gene, CDR3 protein, CDR3 DNA. The D gene is left open where the match is weak. Expanded clones get a size class; other rows say once, few or many, or leave the size out.

size: -; D: TRBD2; V: TRBV7-6; J: TRBJ2-3; CDR3: CASSSLAGGPGDTQYF; DNA: TGTGCCAGCAGCTCATTGGCGGGGGGGCCGGGAGATACGCAGTATTTT
size: few; D: -; V: TRBV4-1; J: TRBJ2-4; CDR3: CASSQVPSDSQNIQYF; DNA: TGCGCCAGCAGCCAAGTTCCCTCGGACAGCCAAAACATTCAGTACTTC
size: -; D: TRBD1; V: TRBV5-1; J: TRBJ2-1; CDR3: CASSLAGTGGYTYNEQFF; DNA: TGCGCCAGCAGCTTGGCGGGGACAGGGGGCTATACCTACAATGAGCAGTTCTTC
size: -; D: TRBD1; V: TRBV5-1; J: TRBJ1-1; CDR3: CASSPGSGQGAMNTEAFF; DNA: TGCGCCAGCAGCCCTGGATCGGGACAGGGGGCTATGAACACTGAAGCTTTCTTT
size: -; D: TRBD2; V: TRBV20-1; J: TRBJ2-3; CDR3: CSASGGLGSTDTQYF; DNA: TGCAGTGCTAGCGGGGGGTTAGGGAGCACAGATACGCAGTATTTT
size: -; D: TRBD2; V: TRBV5-1; J: TRBJ2-3; CDR3: CASSLGQLRGTDTQYF; DNA: TGCGCCAGCAGCTTGGGCCAACTGCGGGGGACAGATACGCAGTATTTT
size: many; D: -; V: TRBV7-6; J: TRBJ1-1; CDR3: CASSLAPGAEAFF; DNA: TGTGCCAGCAGCTTAGCCCCAGGGGCTGAAGCTTTCTTT
size: -; D: -; V: TRBV3-1; J: TRBJ1-3; CDR3: CASSQEPGLAGNTIYF; DNA: TGTGCCAGCAGCCAAGAGCCGGGCCTAGCTGGAAACACCATATATTTT
size: few; D: TRBD1; V: TRBV7-3; J: TRBJ2-1; CDR3: CASSLGTGHYNEQFF; DNA: TGTGCCAGCAGCTTGGGGACAGGGCACTACAATGAGCAGTTCTTC
size: many; D: -; V: TRBV7-6; J: TRBJ2-2; CDR3: CASSWRGGNTGELFF; DNA: TGTGCCAGCAGCTGGAGGGGAGGGAACACCGGGGAGCTGTTTTTT
size: once; D: -; V: TRBV14; J: TRBJ1-6; CDR3: CASSLIQGISLPSPLHF; DNA: TGTGCCAGCAGCCTGATCCAGGGGATATCCCTCCCCTCACCCCTCCACTTT
size: many; D: -; V: TRBV29-1; J: TRBJ1-2; CDR3: CSVGDLGDGYTF; DNA: TGCAGCGTAGGGGACCTAGGAGATGGCTACACCTTC
size: many; D: -; V: TRBV12-3/TRBV12-4; J: TRBJ2-3; CDR3: CASSLGTPQDTQYF; DNA: TGTGCCAGCAGTTTAGGGACCCCTCAAGATACGCAGTATTTT
size: few; D: -; V: TRBV6-5; J: TRBJ1-1; CDR3: CASNFRGGKTEAFF; DNA: TGTGCCAGCAATTTCAGGGGTGGGAAGACTGAAGCTTTCTTT
size: -; D: -; V: TRBV7-2; J: TRBJ2-2; CDR3: CASSLTPRSVNTGELFF; DNA: TGTGCCAGCAGCTTAACCCCTCGAAGCGTCAACACCGGGGAGCTGTTTTTT
size: -; D: -; V: TRBV11-2; J: TRBJ2-2; CDR3: CALLGRTGELFF; DNA: TGTGCCCTGCTGGGTAGGACCGGGGAGCTGTTTTTT
size: -; D: -; V: TRBV6-1; J: TRBJ1-1; CDR3: CASSEARYSQNEAFF; DNA: TGTGCCAGCAGTGAAGCGCGGTACAGTCAAAATGAAGCTTTCTTT
size: many; D: -; V: TRBV11-2; J: TRBJ1-1; CDR3: CASREGYTEAFF; DNA: TGTGCCAGCAGGGAAGGATACACTGAAGCTTTCTTT
size: few; D: -; V: TRBV2; J: TRBJ2-5; CDR3: CASSEVGGFETQYF; DNA: TGTGCCAGCAGTGAAGTTGGCGGGTTCGAGACCCAGTACTTC
size: many; D: -; V: TRBV9; J: TRBJ2-2; CDR3: CASSVATLPGELFF; DNA: TGTGCCAGCAGCGTAGCAACCCTGCCCGGGGAGCTGTTTTTT
size: -; D: TRBD2; V: TRBV12-3/TRBV12-4; J: TRBJ2-5; CDR3: CASSYGGGAQETQYF; DNA: TGTGCCAGCAGTTACGGCGGGGGGGCTCAAGAGACCCAGTACTTC
size: -; D: TRBD1; V: TRBV28; J: TRBJ2-2; CDR3: CASIPGDREDTGELFF; DNA: TGTGCCAGCATCCCAGGGGACAGGGAGGACACCGGGGAGCTGTTTTTT
size: -; D: TRBD1; V: TRBV4-3; J: TRBJ1-4; CDR3: CASSRTPRGVGEKLFF; DNA: TGCGCCAGCAGCCGGACCCCCAGGGGGGTAGGTGAAAAACTGTTTTTT
size: few; D: TRBD1; V: TRBV10-3; J: TRBJ2-3; CDR3: CATQGQSTDTQYF; DNA: TGTGCCACGCAGGGACAGAGCACAGATACGCAGTATTTT
size: -; D: -; V: TRBV28; J: TRBJ2-5; CDR3: CASTPNSAAFQETQYF; DNA: TGTGCCAGCACCCCCAACTCGGCGGCTTTCCAAGAGACCCAGTACTTC
size: many; D: TRBD1; V: TRBV4-2; J: TRBJ2-2; CDR3: CASSPSTGGPGELFF; DNA: TGTGCCAGCAGCCCCTCGACAGGGGGACCCGGGGAGCTGTTTTTT
size: -; D: -; V: TRBV24-1; J: TRBJ2-1; CDR3: CATSVPPGEQFF; DNA: TGTGCCACCAGTGTCCCCCCTGGAGAGCAGTTCTTC
size: few; D: -; V: TRBV4-3; J: TRBJ2-3; CDR3: CASSHDVGTDTQYF; DNA: TGCGCCAGCAGCCATGACGTGGGCACAGATACGCAGTATTTT
size: many; D: TRBD2; V: TRBV12-3/TRBV12-4; J: TRBJ2-1; CDR3: CASRPTSGGINEQFF; DNA: TGTGCCAGCAGGCCTACTAGCGGGGGCATCAATGAGCAGTTCTTC
size: few; D: TRBD2; V: TRBV19; J: TRBJ2-3; CDR3: CASSASGGGVGTQYF; DNA: TGTGCCAGTAGTGCTAGCGGTGGGGGAGTGGGTACGCAGTATTTT
size: many; D: -; V: TRBV28; J: TRBJ1-1; CDR3: CASSYPGDTEAFF; DNA: TGTGCCAGCAGCTACCCCGGGGACACTGAAGCTTTCTTT
size: -; D: TRBD1; V: TRBV5-5; J: TRBJ1-1; CDR3: CASRFDRVTTEAFF; DNA: TGTGCCAGCAGATTCGACAGGGTGACGACTGAAGCTTTCTTT
size: many; D: -; V: TRBV19; J: TRBJ2-2; CDR3: CASSIVAGPNTGELFF; DNA: TGTGCCAGTAGTATAGTTGCGGGGCCTAACACCGGGGAGCTGTTTTTT
size: few; D: -; V: TRBV3-1; J: TRBJ1-1; CDR3: CASSQSLTNTEAFF; DNA: TGTGCCAGCAGCCAAAGCCTGACGAACACTGAAGCTTTCTTT
size: few; D: -; V: TRBV25-1; J: TRBJ1-2; CDR3: CASSERVDSGGYTF; DNA: TGTGCCAGCAGTGAAAGGGTAGATTCTGGTGGCTACACCTTC
size: -; D: -; V: TRBV5-1; J: TRBJ2-1; CDR3: CASRGGMSSYNEQFF; DNA: TGCGCCAGCCGCGGCGGGATGAGCTCCTACAATGAGCAGTTCTTC
size: -; D: -; V: TRBV20-1; J: TRBJ1-1; CDR3: CSALWGVNTEAFF; DNA: TGCAGTGCCCTGTGGGGGGTGAACACTGAAGCTTTCTTT
size: -; D: -; V: TRBV7-6; J: TRBJ1-4; CDR3: CASSSWTTATNEKLFF; DNA: TGTGCCAGCAGCTCCTGGACGACGGCAACTAATGAAAAACTGTTTTTT
size: many; D: -; V: TRBV20-1; J: TRBJ2-5; CDR3: CSARPFALLQQETQYF; DNA: TGCAGTGCTCGACCTTTTGCCCTACTTCAGCAAGAGACCCAGTACTTC
size: -; D: -; V: TRBV20-1; J: TRBJ1-1; CDR3: CSAREGFTEAFF; DNA: TGCAGTGCTAGAGAAGGATTCACTGAAGCTTTCTTT
size: -; D: TRBD1; V: TRBV5-1; J: TRBJ2-4; CDR3: CASSLGQGAINIQYF; DNA: TGCGCCAGCAGCTTGGGACAGGGGGCAATAAACATTCAGTACTTC
size: -; D: -; V: TRBV6-5; J: TRBJ2-2; CDR3: CASSYHQGGGGTGELFF; DNA: TGTGCCAGCAGTTACCATCAGGGTGGTGGGGGGACCGGGGAGCTGTTTTTT